What follows are 10 T cell receptor beta chains derived from one specimen sequenced in a study of CD8 T cells in Susac syndrome (dated by TCRdb to the late 2010s). The protocol used for the library was the immunoSEQ multiplex PCR assay. RNA was extracted with the RNeasy kit and roughly 0.45 to 1 ug was reverse transcribed using random hexamers. The public reads were reprocessed in TCRdb via fastp at Q25 and MiXCR, keeping in-frame beta chains. Rows are combined by CDR3 protein, so each entry shows the most common genes and DNA. Within this sample are some 180,000 distinct CDR3 sequences, with around nine tenths of them counted one time only. Together, the top ten hold about 0.1% of the sample. The source material was CD4+ T cells from PBMCs. These receptors originate from a human donor with Susac syndrome.

This chain connects TRBV20-1 to TRBJ1-1; unclear D gene. V was cut by 4 bases and J by 2 bases, with 11 bases left in between. Germline assignment: CDR1 DFQATT and CDR2 SNEGSKA (reference sequence). The CDR3 totals 13 residues. The CDR3 bases are TGCAGTGCTAAATCCGGCGTTAACACTGAAGCTTTCTTT. Its translation: CSAKSGVNTEAFF.

The rearrangement uses TRBV12-3 or TRBV12-4 and TRBJ2-3, with 7 bases identical to TRBD1. The CDR3 spans 14 residues. V trimming: 3 bases; J trimming: 7 bases; junction bases outside the gene matches: 7. The CDR3 nucleotides read TGTGCCAGCAGTTTTGGGTCCAGGGGGAATACGCAGTATTTT. This translates into CASSFGSRGNTQYF.

The rearrangement links TRBV6-1 to TRBJ1-1; D is undetermined. The CDR3 loop spans 16 amino acids. Germline assignment: CDR1 MNHNS and CDR2 SASEGT. The V and J ends lost 5 bases and 0 bases respectively, with 16 bases between them. The CDR3 sequence: CASSPFGMTVNTEAFF. In DNA form, the CDR3 reads TGTGCCAGCAGTCCCTTTGGGATGACGGTGAACACTGAAGCTTTCTTT.

This sequence joins TRBV28 and TRBJ2-7, with D tentatively TRBD2 (5 bases). V lost 6 bases, J lost 0 bases, and 12 bases lay in between. Germline assignment: CDR1 MDHEN and CDR2 SYDVKM. CDR3 length equals 14 residues. CDR3 DNA sequence: TGTGCCAGCAGGGAGGCCCTGGGCTCCTACGAGCAGTACTTC. It translates to CASREALGSYEQYF.

This chain uses TRBV4-1 with TRBJ2-1, with 10 bases fitting TRBD1. Trimming removed 1 base from V and 5 bases from J; junction bases left unmatched: 14. This CDR3 has 19 residues. From germline, CDR1 is MGHRA and CDR2 YSYEKL. The CDR3 coding sequence is TGCGCCAGCAGCCAAGGGGACAGGGGTGGCCTACAAATACACAATGAGCAGTTCTTC. This sequence encodes CASSQGDRGGLQIHNEQFF.

Remarks on this clonotype: The junction departs from the called germline gene at one end, perhaps through a read error. J is TRBJ1-6 and V is TRBV30, with D unresolved. The germline gives CDR1 GTSNPN, CDR2 SVGIG (reference sequence). The CDR3 covers 13 residues. CDR3 DNA: TGTGCCTGGGGGAGCTCCCATAATTCACCCCTCCACTTT. As protein: CAWGSSHNSPLHF. Based on the CDR3 plus reference TRBV30 and TRBJ1-6, the full variable domain is SQTIHQWPATLVQPVGSPLSLECTVEGTSNPNLYWYRQAAGRGLQLLFYSVGIGQISSEVPQNLSASRPQDRQFILSSKKLLLSDSGFYLCAWGSSHNSPLHFGNGTRLTVT.

This clonotype was seen a single time. V gene TRBV5-1 combines with J gene TRBJ2-5; no firm D call. V was clipped by 2 bases and J by 5 bases, with 13 bases between them. Germline V gene lookup returns CDR1 SGHRS and CDR2 YFSETQ. The CDR3 covers 14 residues. In DNA form, the CDR3 reads TGCGCCAGCAGCTTTGGCTCTAGTCAGGAGACCCAGTACTTC. Its protein is CASSFGSSQETQYF.

This clonotype was picked up one time. V and J are TRBV28 and TRBJ2-5, with 9 bases lining up with TRBD1. CDR3 length: 13 residues. V was clipped by 6 bases and J by 7 bases; unmatched bases: 6. Looked up from germline, CDR1 is MDHEN and CDR2 is SYDVKM. This chain's CDR3 is CASSVPGQGTQYF. In DNA form, the CDR3 reads TGTGCCAGCAGCGTCCCGGGACAGGGGACCCAGTACTTC.

The V gene is TRBV5-4, the J gene TRBJ2-7; TRBD2 aligns across 9 bases. Germline CDR1 reads SGHNT; CDR2 reads YYREEE (reference sequence). This CDR3 contains 15 residues. Losses at the gene ends were 2 bases for V and 2 bases for J; bases not matched to a gene: 5. CDR3: CASSFERGATYEQYF. CDR3 DNA sequence: TGTGCCAGCAGCTTCGAGCGGGGGGCGACCTACGAGCAGTACTTC.

This clonotype was detected only once. CDR3 coding DNA: TGTGCCAGCTTACGAAGGTCTCAAAGCTACACCTTC. It is translated as CASLRRSQSYTF. This chain connects TRBV2 to TRBJ1-2; D not certain. The CDR3 has 12 amino acids. Trimming removed 8 bases at V and 9 bases at J, with 16 bases between. The germline V gene has CDR1 SNHLY and CDR2 FYNNEI.